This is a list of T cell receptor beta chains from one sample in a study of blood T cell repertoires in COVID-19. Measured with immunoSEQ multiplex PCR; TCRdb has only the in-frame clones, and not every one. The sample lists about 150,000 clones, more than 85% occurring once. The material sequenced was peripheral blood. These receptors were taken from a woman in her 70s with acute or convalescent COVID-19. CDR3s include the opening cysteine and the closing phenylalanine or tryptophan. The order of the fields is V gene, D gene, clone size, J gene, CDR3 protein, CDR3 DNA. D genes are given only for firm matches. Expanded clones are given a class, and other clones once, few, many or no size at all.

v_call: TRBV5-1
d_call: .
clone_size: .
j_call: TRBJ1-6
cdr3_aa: CASSLDSAGPNSPLHF
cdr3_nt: TGCGCCAGCAGCTTGGACTCGGCAGGGCCTAATTCACCCCTCCACTTT

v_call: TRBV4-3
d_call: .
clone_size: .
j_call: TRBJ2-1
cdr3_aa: CASSQDGSRNNEQFF
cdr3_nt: TGCGCCAGCAGCCAAGATGGGTCGCGGAACAATGAGCAGTTCTTC

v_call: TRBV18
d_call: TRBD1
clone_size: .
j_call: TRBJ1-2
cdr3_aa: CASSPRTGNYGYTF
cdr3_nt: TGTGCCAGCTCACCTAGGACAGGGAACTATGGCTACACCTTC

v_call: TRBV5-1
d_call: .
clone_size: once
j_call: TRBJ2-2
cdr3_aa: CASSPAVSRVTGELFF
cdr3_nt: TGCGCCAGCAGTCCCGCCGTTAGCAGGGTAACCGGGGAGCTGTTTTTT

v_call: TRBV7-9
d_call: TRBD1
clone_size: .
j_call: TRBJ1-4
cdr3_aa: CASSLVQGAREKLFF
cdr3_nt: TGTGCCAGCAGCTTAGTACAGGGGGCACGAGAAAAACTGTTTTTT

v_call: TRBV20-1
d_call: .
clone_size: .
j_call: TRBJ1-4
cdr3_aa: CSASIGGYRQATNEKLFF
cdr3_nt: TGCAGTGCTAGTATTGGGGGGTACCGACAAGCAACTAATGAAAAACTGTTTTTT

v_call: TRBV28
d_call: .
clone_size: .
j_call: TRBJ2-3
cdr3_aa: CASSNLPFTDTQYF
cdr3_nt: TGTGCCAGCAGTAACCTACCCTTCACAGATACGCAGTATTTT

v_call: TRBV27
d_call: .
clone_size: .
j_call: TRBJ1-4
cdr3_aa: CASRTTVINEKLFF
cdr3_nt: TGTGCCAGCAGGACGACAGTGATTAATGAAAAACTGTTTTTT

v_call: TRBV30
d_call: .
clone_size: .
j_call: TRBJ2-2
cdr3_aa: CAWSVPYGGRDTGELFF
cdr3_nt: TGTGCCTGGAGTGTACCCTACGGGGGGCGGGACACCGGGGAGCTGTTTTTT

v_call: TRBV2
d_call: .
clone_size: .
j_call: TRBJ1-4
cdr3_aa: CASSLRGNSEKLFF
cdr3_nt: TGTGCCAGTTCCCTCCGGGGTAATTCTGAAAAACTGTTTTTT

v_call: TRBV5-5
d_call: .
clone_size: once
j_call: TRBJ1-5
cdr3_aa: CASSLVGGGGPQHF
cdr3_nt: TGTGCCAGCAGCTTGGTCGGGGGAGGAGGGCCCCAGCATTTT

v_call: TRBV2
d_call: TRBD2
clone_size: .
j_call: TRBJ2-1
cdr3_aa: CAFPKRGVNNEQFF
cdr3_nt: TGTGCCTTCCCCAAGCGGGGGGTAAACAATGAGCAGTTCTTC

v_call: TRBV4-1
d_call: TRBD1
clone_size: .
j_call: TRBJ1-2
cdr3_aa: CASSHPGQKNYGYTF
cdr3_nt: TGCGCCAGCAGCCACCCGGGACAGAAGAACTATGGCTACACCTTC

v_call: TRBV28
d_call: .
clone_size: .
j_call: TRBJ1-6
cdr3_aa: CASSFWSQRNSPLHF
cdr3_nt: TGTGCCAGCAGTTTCTGGTCACAGAGAAATTCACCCCTCCACTTT

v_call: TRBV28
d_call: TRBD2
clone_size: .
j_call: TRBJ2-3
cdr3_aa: CASSFPGGGGDTQYF
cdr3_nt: TGTGCCAGCAGTTTCCCGGGAGGGGGAGGCGATACGCAGTATTTT

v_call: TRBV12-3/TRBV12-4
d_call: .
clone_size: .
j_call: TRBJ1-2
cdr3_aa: CASSPQANYGYTF
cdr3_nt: TGTGCCAGCAGTCCACAGGCGAACTATGGCTACACCTTC

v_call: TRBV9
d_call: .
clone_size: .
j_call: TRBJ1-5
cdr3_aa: CASSVDGNSNQPQHF
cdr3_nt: TGTGCCAGCAGCGTGGACGGGAATAGCAATCAGCCCCAGCATTTT

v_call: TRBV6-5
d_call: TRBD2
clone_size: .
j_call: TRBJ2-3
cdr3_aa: CASRLAGLTDTQYF
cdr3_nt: TGTGCCAGCCGATTAGCGGGGCTTACAGATACGCAGTATTTT

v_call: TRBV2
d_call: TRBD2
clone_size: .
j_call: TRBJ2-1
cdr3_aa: CASSGALGGYNEQFF
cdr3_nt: TGTGCCAGCAGCGGGGCTCTGGGGGGGTACAATGAGCAGTTCTTC

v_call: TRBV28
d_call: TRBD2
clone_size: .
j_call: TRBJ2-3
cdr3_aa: CASSPQAGAIDTQYF
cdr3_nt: TGTGCCAGCAGCCCCCAAGCGGGGGCCATCGATACGCAGTATTTT

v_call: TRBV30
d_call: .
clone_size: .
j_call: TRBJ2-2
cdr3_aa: CAWNGRGPRTFPTGELFF
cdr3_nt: TGTGCCTGGAATGGGAGAGGCCCCCGGACTTTTCCCACCGGGGAGCTGTTTTTT

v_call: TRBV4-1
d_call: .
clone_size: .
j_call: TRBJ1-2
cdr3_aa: CASSQTGNPGYTF
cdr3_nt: TGCGCCAGCAGCCAAACAGGGAACCCTGGCTACACCTTC

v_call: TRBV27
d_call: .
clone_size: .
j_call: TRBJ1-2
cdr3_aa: CASSEQDARGYTF
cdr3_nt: TGTGCCAGCAGTGAACAGGATGCAAGGGGCTACACCTTC

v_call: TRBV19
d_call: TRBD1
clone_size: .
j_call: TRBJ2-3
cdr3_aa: CASSDRGRDTQYF
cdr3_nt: TGTGCCAGTAGTGACAGGGGGCGAGATACGCAGTATTTT

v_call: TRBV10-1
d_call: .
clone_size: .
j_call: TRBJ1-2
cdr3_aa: CASSDRETETNYGYTF
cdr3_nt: TGCGCCAGCAGTGATCGTGAGACAGAAACTAACTATGGCTACACCTTC

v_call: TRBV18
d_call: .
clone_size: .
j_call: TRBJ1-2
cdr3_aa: CASSPQTVPDYGYTF
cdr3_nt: TGTGCCAGCTCACCACAGACAGTCCCTGACTATGGCTACACCTTC

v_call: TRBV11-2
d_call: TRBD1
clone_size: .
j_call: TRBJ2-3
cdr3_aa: CASSLTLTGRTDTQYF
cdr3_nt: TGTGCCAGCAGCTTAACGTTGACAGGGCGCACAGATACGCAGTATTTT

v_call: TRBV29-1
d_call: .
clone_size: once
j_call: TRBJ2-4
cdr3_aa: CSVGVTAGAKNIQYF
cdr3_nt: TGCAGCGTTGGCGTCACGGCGGGAGCCAAAAACATTCAGTACTTC

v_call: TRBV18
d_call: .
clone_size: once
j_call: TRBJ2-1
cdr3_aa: CASSPDNEQFF
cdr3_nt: TGTGCCAGCTCACCCGACAATGAGCAGTTCTTC

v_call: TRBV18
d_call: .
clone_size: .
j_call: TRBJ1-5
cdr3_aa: CASSPGLGGQPQHF
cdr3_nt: TGTGCCAGCTCACCAGGGTTGGGCGGGCAGCCCCAGCATTTT

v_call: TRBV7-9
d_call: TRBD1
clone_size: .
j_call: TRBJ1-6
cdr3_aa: CASSLVGTAFAASPLHF
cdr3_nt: TGTGCCAGCAGCTTAGTGGGGACAGCTTTCGCTGCTTCACCCCTCCACTTT

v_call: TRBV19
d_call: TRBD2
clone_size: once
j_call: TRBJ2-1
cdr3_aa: CASSSRLAGGAQFF
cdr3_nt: TGTGCCAGTAGTAGCCGTCTAGCGGGGGGCGCCCAGTTCTTC

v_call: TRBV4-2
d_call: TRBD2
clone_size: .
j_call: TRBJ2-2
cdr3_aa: CASSHLYLAGTSGGVANTGELFF
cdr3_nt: TGTGCCAGCAGCCATCTATACTTGGCCGGGACTAGCGGGGGGGTTGCGAACACCGGGGAGCTGTTTTTT

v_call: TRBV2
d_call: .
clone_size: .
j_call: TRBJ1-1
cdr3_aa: CASILEQGMNTEAFF
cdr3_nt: TGTGCCAGCATTCTTGAACAGGGCATGAACACTGAAGCTTTCTTT

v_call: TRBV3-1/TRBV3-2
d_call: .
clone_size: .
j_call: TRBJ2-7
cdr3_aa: CASSHSYEQYF
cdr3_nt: TGTGCCAGCAGCCATAGCTACGAGCAGTACTTC

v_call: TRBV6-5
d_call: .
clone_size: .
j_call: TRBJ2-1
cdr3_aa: CASRWSGSYNEQFF
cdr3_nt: TGTGCCAGCAGATGGTCAGGGTCCTACAATGAGCAGTTCTTC

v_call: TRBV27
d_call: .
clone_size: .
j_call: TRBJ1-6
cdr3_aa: CASSSYPRSSYNSPLHF
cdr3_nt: TGTGCCAGCAGTTCTTACCCACGGAGCTCCTATAATTCACCCCTCCACTTT

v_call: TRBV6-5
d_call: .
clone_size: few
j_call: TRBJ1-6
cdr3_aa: CASLGSSYNSPLHF
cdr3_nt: TGTGCCAGTCTAGGGAGCTCCTATAATTCACCCCTCCACTTT

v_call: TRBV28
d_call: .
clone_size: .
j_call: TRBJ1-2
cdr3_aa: CASSLTGLSYGYTF
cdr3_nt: TGTGCCAGCAGTCTAACAGGTTTAAGCTATGGCTACACCTTC

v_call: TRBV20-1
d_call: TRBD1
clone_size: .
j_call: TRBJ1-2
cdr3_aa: CSAGTGVGYTF
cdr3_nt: TGCAGTGCTGGGACAGGGGTTGGCTACACCTTC

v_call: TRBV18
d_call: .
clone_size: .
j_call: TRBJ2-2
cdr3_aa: CASSIAENTGELFF
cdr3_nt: TGTGCCAGCTCAATAGCGGAGAACACCGGGGAGCTGTTTTTT

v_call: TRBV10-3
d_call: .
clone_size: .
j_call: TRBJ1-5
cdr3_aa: CAISGQGNQPQHF
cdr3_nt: TGTGCCATCAGTGGACAGGGCAATCAGCCCCAGCATTTT

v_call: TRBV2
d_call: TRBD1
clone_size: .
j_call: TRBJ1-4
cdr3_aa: CASSERQGQGGKLFF
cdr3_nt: TGTGCCAGCAGTGAAAGACAGGGTCAAGGGGGAAAACTGTTTTTT

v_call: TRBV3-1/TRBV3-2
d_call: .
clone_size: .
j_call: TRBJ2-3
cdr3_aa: CASSHFSESTDTQYF
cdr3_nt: TGTGCCAGCAGCCACTTTAGCGAGAGCACAGATACGCAGTATTTT

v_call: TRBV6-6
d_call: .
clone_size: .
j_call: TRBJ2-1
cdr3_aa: CASSYFSDEQFF
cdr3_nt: TGTGCCAGCAGTTACTTTAGTGATGAGCAGTTCTTC